A single sample gave rise to the 6 T cell receptor beta chains below, sequenced in a study of cytomegalovirus exposure and HLA in healthy donors. PCR employed 60 Vbeta and 13 Jbeta primers. Only in-frame clones appear in the TCRdb table, and some are missing; sequencing was by immunoSEQ multiplex PCR. The table shows 130,000 or so clones, with around four fifths occurring only once. The sequenced material came from PBMCs. The receptors originated from a man aged 30 to 45 in good health and CMV-seronegative.

The chain carries TRBV7-9 and TRBJ2-7; possible D gene TRBD2, 6 bases. The CDR3 runs 15 residues. Germline lookup yields CDR1 SEHNR and CDR2 FQNEAQ (reference sequence). V gave up 5 bases and J gave up 5 bases, with 19 bases separating them. In DNA form, the CDR3 reads TGTGCCAGCAGCCTCCGTGGGGGGACTGTCGACGAGCAGTACTTC. Translating gives CASSLRGGTVDEQYF. The entire variable domain, with the rest obtained from reference TRBV7-9 and TRBJ2-7, is as follows: DTGVSQNPRHKITKRGQNVTFRCDPISEHNRLYWYRQTLGQGPEFLTYFQNEAQLEKSRLLSDRFSAERPKGSFSTLEIQRTEQGDSAMYLCASSLRGGTVDEQYFGPGTRLTVT.

The chain has TRBV4-1 and TRBJ1-6; a possible D gene is TRBD1 (5 bases). Germline V gene data show CDR1 as MGHRA and CDR2 as YSYEKL. Trimming left V 1 base short and J 9 bases short, with 10 bases between. This CDR3 has 14 residues. The CDR3 region is CASSQAQGFSPLHF. CDR3 nucleotide sequence: TGCGCCAGCAGCCAAGCGCAGGGTTTTTCACCCCTCCACTTT.

The CDR3 DNA is TGTGCCAGCACCACGGGGGGACAGCCCCAGCATTTT. Translating gives CASTTGGQPQHF. This chain connects TRBV28 to TRBJ1-5, with D perhaps matching TRBD1 (5 bases). The germline gives CDR1 MDHEN, CDR2 SYDVKM. This CDR3 contains 12 residues. The V end lost 7 bases, the J end lost 7 bases, and 11 bases lay between the germline ends.

The chain has TRBV28 and TRBJ1-1, with D possibly matching TRBD1 (6 bases). CDR3 length: 14 amino acids. The germline V and J ends were trimmed by 6 bases and 1 base, with 12 bases remaining between them. The germline V gene has CDR1 MDHEN and CDR2 SYDVKM. CDR3 sequence reads: CASRYETGNTEAFF. The CDR3 DNA sequence: TGTGCCAGCAGATACGAGACAGGGAACACTGAAGCTTTCTTT.

This clone has just a few counts. The V call is TRBV18, the J call TRBJ2-5, with unresolved D. Germline values: CDR1 KGHSH, CDR2 LQKENI. Trimming cost V 2 bases and J 4 bases, with 20 bases left between them. The CDR3 consists of 17 residues. CDR3 amino acids: CASSPVYSSKSRETQYF. The CDR3 DNA reads TGTGCCAGCTCACCAGTCTACAGCTCCAAGAGTCGAGAGACCCAGTACTTC.

V and J are TRBV4-3 and TRBJ2-3; 7 bases line up with TRBD1. CDR1 and CDR2 from the germline V gene are LGHNA and YSLEER. J lost 6 bases, V lost 6 bases, and 9 bases had no gene match. The CDR3 has 14 residues. CDR3 nucleotide sequence: TGCGCCAGCAGTTCCTCAGGGGGTGCGGATACGCAGTATTTT. Translation gives CASSSSGGADTQYF.